A selection of T cell receptor beta chains follows, all from one sample in a study of cytomegalovirus exposure and HLA in healthy donors. Sequenced by immunoSEQ multiplex PCR; TCRdb stores in-frame clones only, minus some. The sample holds around 130,000 clones, 8.5% to 9% seen once. Sequencing was performed on PBMCs. All receptors come from a woman between 40 and 55 years old in good health and CMV-seropositive. Both conserved end residues are part of each CDR3. D genes are given only for firm matches. A clone size is listed for some rows: how often the clone was seen (once, few, many), or a class if it is expanded.

V	J	size	D	CDR3	DNA
TRBV7-9	TRBJ1-5	-	-	CASSFTHQPQHF	TGTGCCAGCAGCTTTACTCATCAGCCCCAGCATTTT
TRBV6-1	TRBJ1-2	few	-	CASSPNRVLYGYTF	TGTGCCAGCAGCCCCAACAGGGTCCTATATGGCTACACCTTC
TRBV9	TRBJ1-3	few	-	CASSVAGPQTAIYF	TGTGCCAGCAGCGTCGCAGGGCCCCAAACGGCCATATATTTT
TRBV5-1	TRBJ1-6	few	-	CASSLAGLSRSPLHF	TGCGCCAGCAGCTTGGCGGGACTATCTCGATCACCCCTCCACTTT
TRBV29-1	TRBJ1-2	-	-	CSVEDPLLNYGYTF	TGCAGCGTTGAAGACCCACTACTTAACTATGGCTACACCTTC
TRBV27	TRBJ2-1	few	TRBD2	CASSVSGGILGNEQFF	TGTGCCAGCAGCGTAAGCGGGGGGATACTTGGCAATGAGCAGTTCTTC
TRBV7-2	TRBJ2-2	-	TRBD2	CASSHGLAGTGELFF	TGTGCCAGCAGTCATGGACTAGCCGGCACCGGGGAGCTGTTTTTT
TRBV19	TRBJ1-2	few	-	CASNLGGNYGYTF	TGTGCCAGTAATTTGGGGGGTAACTATGGCTACACCTTC
TRBV7-2	TRBJ2-7	few	-	CASSRDRDYEQYF	TGTGCCAGCAGCCGTGACAGAGACTACGAGCAGTACTTC
TRBV5-1	TRBJ2-7	-	-	CASSLVVPRVDEQYF	TGCGCCAGCAGCTTGGTGGTACCCCGGGTAGACGAGCAGTACTTC
TRBV5-1	TRBJ2-1	few	TRBD2	CASSRLSGTSLFNEQFF	TGCGCCAGCAGCAGGTTATCCGGGACTAGCCTATTCAATGAGCAGTTCTTC
TRBV19	TRBJ2-7	-	TRBD2	CASSMEASGGFYEQYF	TGTGCCAGTAGTATGGAGGCTAGCGGGGGTTTCTACGAGCAGTACTTC
TRBV9	TRBJ2-5	-	-	CASSHRQGGLQETQYF	TGTGCCAGCAGCCACCGACAGGGAGGTCTCCAAGAGACCCAGTACTTC
TRBV18	TRBJ2-3	few	-	CASSPLQGSTDTQYF	TGTGCCAGCTCACCACTCCAGGGTAGCACAGATACGCAGTATTTT
TRBV7-9	TRBJ2-1	once	TRBD2	CASSYVWGGNNEQFF	TGTGCCAGCAGCTACGTCTGGGGGGGAAACAATGAGCAGTTCTTC
TRBV28	TRBJ1-4	few	TRBD1	CATRQGGTNEKLFF	TGTGCCACACGACAGGGCGGAACTAATGAAAAACTGTTTTTT
TRBV7-9	TRBJ2-2	few	TRBD2	CASRPGTSVGTGKLFF	TGTGCCAGCAGACCCGGGACTAGCGTCGGCACCGGGAAGCTGTTTTTT
TRBV12-5	TRBJ1-2	-	TRBD1	CASGLGQTGDGYTF	TGTGCTAGTGGTTTGGGCCAGACAGGGGATGGCTACACCTTC
TRBV30	TRBJ1-2	-	-	CASFLPGQDYGYTF	TGTGCCTCCTTCTTGCCAGGGCAGGACTATGGCTACACCTTC
TRBV30	TRBJ1-6	-	-	CAWKTGRNSHLHF	TGTGCCTGGAAAACGGGGAGGAATTCACACCTCCACTTT
TRBV6-1	TRBJ2-3	few	-	CASSEATRADTQYF	TGTGCCAGCAGTGAAGCGACACGCGCAGATACGCAGTATTTT
TRBV28	TRBJ1-1	few	TRBD1	CASSLWDRVTEAFF	TGTGCCAGCAGTTTATGGGACAGGGTCACTGAAGCTTTCTTT
TRBV5-1	TRBJ1-2	-	-	CASSPSGPLRGPNYGYTF	TGCGCCAGCAGCCCTTCAGGGCCTCTAAGGGGCCCTAACTATGGCTACACCTTC
TRBV5-6	TRBJ2-5	few	-	CASSLVGTRETQYF	TGTGCCAGCAGCTTGGTGGGGACTCGGGAGACCCAGTACTTC
TRBV7-2	TRBJ2-2	-	-	CASSLDITNTGELFF	TGTGCCAGCAGCTTAGACATAACGAACACCGGGGAGCTGTTTTTT
TRBV2	TRBJ2-1	once	TRBD2	CASSETSGDNEQFF	TGTGCCAGCAGTGAGACTAGCGGGGACAATGAGCAGTTCTTC
TRBV6-1	TRBJ1-5	few	TRBD1	CASSQTGGSNQPQHF	TGTGCCAGCAGCCAGACAGGGGGCAGCAATCAGCCCCAGCATTTT
TRBV4-2	TRBJ2-1	few	-	CASSQGPASVGNEQFF	TGTGCCAGCAGCCAAGGGCCCGCAAGCGTGGGTAATGAGCAGTTCTTC
TRBV10-2	TRBJ2-1	few	-	CASGEQGVDVF	TGCGCCAGCGGGGAACAGGGCGTCGATGTCTTC
TRBV9	TRBJ1-5	few	-	CASSVDQGHQPQHF	TGTGCCAGCAGCGTAGACCAGGGCCATCAGCCCCAGCATTTT
TRBV27	TRBJ1-5	-	-	CASSSLNQPQHF	TGTGCCAGCAGTTCCCTAAATCAGCCCCAGCATTTT
TRBV16	TRBJ2-7	few	-	CASSRDGTPTYEQYF	TGTGCCAGCAGCCGCGACGGGACACCGACCTACGAGCAGTACTTC
TRBV7-9	TRBJ1-5	-	-	CASNQGSNQPQHF	TGTGCCAGCAATCAGGGTAGCAATCAGCCCCAGCATTTT
TRBV5-1	TRBJ2-7	-	-	CASSLRVGVEQYF	TGCGCCAGCAGCTTAAGAGTAGGGGTTGAGCAGTACTTC
TRBV30	TRBJ2-6	few	-	CAWSHTGTSGANVLTF	TGTGCCTGGAGCCATACAGGGACCTCTGGGGCCAACGTCCTGACTTTC
TRBV2	TRBJ2-7	few	TRBD1	CASVDGQGAYEQYF	TGTGCCAGCGTAGATGGACAGGGGGCCTACGAGCAGTACTTC
TRBV2	TRBJ2-2	-	TRBD1	CASSQGTGVMTGELFF	TGTGCCAGCAGTCAGGGGACAGGGGTTATGACCGGGGAGCTGTTTTTT
TRBV30	TRBJ1-4	-	-	CAWSLQINEKLFF	TGTGCCTGGAGTCTACAGATTAATGAAAAACTGTTTTTT
TRBV10-1	TRBJ1-6	few	TRBD1	CASRPDRENSPLHF	TGCGCCAGCAGACCGGACAGGGAGAATTCACCCCTCCACTTT
TRBV7-7	TRBJ2-2	-	-	CASSPRSGVRNTGELFF	TGTGCCAGCAGCCCAAGATCAGGGGTTAGGAACACCGGGGAGCTGTTTTTT
TRBV4-1	TRBJ2-7	few	TRBD1	CASSQDRQGQGEQYF	TGCGCCAGCAGCCAAGACAGACAGGGGCAGGGTGAGCAGTACTTC
TRBV18	TRBJ1-1	-	-	CASSSIGTGTSMKAFF	TGTGCCAGCTCCTCGATCGGTACAGGCACTTCGATGAAAGCTTTCTTT
TRBV27	TRBJ2-1	-	-	CASRQEGTNPYNEQFF	TGTGCCAGCAGGCAAGAAGGGACAAACCCCTACAATGAGCAGTTCTTC
TRBV4-1	TRBJ2-3	few	-	CASSQVSPGGLTDTQYF	TGCGCCAGCAGCCAAGTAAGCCCAGGGGGACTCACAGATACGCAGTATTTT
TRBV14	TRBJ2-7	-	TRBD1	CASSPSGTGGKYF	TGTGCCAGCAGCCCTAGCGGGACAGGGGGCAAGTACTTC
TRBV9	TRBJ1-1	few	-	CASSRSGSTEAFF	TGTGCCAGCAGCAGATCGGGGTCCACTGAAGCTTTCTTT
TRBV18	TRBJ1-2	-	TRBD1	CASSKGADGYTF	TGTGCCAGCTCTAAGGGGGCTGATGGCTACACCTTC
TRBV7-9	TRBJ1-2	few	TRBD1	CASSTSGGANGYTF	TGTGCCAGCAGCACCTCAGGGGGCGCAAATGGCTACACCTTC
TRBV7-6	TRBJ2-1	few	-	CASSSDSSSYNEQFF	TGTGCCAGCAGCTCGGACAGCAGCTCCTACAATGAGCAGTTCTTC
TRBV10-1	TRBJ2-7	-	-	CASSESASSYEQYF	TGCGCCAGCAGTGAGTCGGCCTCCTCCTACGAGCAGTACTTC